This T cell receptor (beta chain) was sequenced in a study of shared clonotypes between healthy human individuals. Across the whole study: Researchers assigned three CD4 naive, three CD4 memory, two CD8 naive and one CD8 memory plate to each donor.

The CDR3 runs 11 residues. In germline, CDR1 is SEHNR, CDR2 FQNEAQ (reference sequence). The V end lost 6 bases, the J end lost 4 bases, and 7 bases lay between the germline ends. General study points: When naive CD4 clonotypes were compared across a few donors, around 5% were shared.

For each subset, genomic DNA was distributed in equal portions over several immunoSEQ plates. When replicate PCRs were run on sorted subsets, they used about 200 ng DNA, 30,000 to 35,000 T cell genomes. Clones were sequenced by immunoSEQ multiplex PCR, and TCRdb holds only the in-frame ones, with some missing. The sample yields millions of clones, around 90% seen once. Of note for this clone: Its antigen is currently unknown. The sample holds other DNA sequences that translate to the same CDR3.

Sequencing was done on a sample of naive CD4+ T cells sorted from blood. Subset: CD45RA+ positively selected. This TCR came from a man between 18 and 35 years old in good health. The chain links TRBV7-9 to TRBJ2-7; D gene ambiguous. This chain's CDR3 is CASSPLYEQYF. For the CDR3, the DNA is TGTGCCAGCAGTCCTCTTTACGAGCAGTACTTC.